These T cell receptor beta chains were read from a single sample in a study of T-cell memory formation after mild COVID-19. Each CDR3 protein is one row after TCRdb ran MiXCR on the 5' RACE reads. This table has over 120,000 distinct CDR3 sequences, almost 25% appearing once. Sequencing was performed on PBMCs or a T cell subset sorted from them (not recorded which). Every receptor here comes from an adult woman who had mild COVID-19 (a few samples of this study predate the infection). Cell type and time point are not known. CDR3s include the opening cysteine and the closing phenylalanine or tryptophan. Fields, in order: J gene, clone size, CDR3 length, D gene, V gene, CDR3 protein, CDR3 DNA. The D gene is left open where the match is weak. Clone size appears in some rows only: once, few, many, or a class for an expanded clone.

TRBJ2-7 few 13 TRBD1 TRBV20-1 CSASGGQSYEQYF TGCAGTGCTAGTGGGGGACAGTCCTACGAGCAGTACTTC
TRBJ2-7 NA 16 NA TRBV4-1 CASSPREQGRSYEQYF TGCGCCAGCAGCCCCCGGGAACAGGGCCGCTCCTACGAGCAGTACTTC
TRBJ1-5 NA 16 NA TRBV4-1 CASSQGEGLGNQPQHF TGCGCCAGCAGCCAAGGGGAAGGGTTGGGCAATCAGCCCCAGCATTTT
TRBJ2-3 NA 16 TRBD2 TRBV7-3 CASSLGLALSTDTKYF TGTGCCAGCAGCTTAGGACTAGCGCTAAGCACAGATACGAAGTATTTT
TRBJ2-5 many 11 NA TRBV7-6 CASSILETQYF TGTGCCAGCAGCATACTAGAGACCCAGTACTTC
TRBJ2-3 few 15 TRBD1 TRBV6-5 CASSPPGQGGDTQYF TGTGCCAGCAGTCCACCGGGACAGGGGGGAGATACGCAGTATTTT
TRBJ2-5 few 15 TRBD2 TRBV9 CASSVAVAGWETQYF TGTGCCAGCAGCGTAGCGGTAGCGGGATGGGAGACCCAGTACTTC
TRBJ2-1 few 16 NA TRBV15 CATSRVPMNGPHGQFF TGTGCCACCAGCAGAGTTCCGATGAACGGGCCGCACGGGCAGTTCTTC
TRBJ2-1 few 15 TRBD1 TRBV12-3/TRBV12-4 CASSYQGALNNEQFF TGTGCCAGCAGTTACCAGGGGGCCCTAAACAATGAGCAGTTCTTC
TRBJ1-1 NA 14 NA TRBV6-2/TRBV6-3 CASSWEYPNTEAFF TGTGCCAGCTCCTGGGAGTATCCGAACACTGAAGCTTTCTTT
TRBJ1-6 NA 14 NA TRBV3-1 CASSQASVDSPLHF TGTGCCAGCAGCCAAGCCAGTGTGGATTCACCCCTCCACTTT
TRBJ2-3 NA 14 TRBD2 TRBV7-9 CASSSTSGTDTQYF TGTGCCAGCAGCTCGACTAGCGGCACAGATACGCAGTATTTT
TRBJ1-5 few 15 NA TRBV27 CASSLYSGVDQPQHF TGTGCCAGCAGTTTGTACTCAGGGGTGGATCAGCCCCAGCATTTT
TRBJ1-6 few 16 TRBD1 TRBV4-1 CASSRNTGETNSPLHF TGCGCCAGCAGCCGGAATACAGGGGAAACGAATTCACCCCTCCACTTT
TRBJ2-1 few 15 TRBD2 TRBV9 CASSRSGGDYNEQFF TGTGCCAGCAGCCGTAGCGGGGGGGACTACAATGAGCAGTTCTTC
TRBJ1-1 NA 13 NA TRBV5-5 CASSLIEGTEAFF TGTGCCAGCAGCTTGATTGAGGGGACTGAAGCTTTCTTT
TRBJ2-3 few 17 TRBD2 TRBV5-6 CASFSPGLADHTDTQYF TGTGCCAGCTTTTCCCCGGGACTAGCGGATCACACAGATACGCAGTATTTT
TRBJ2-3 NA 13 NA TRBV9 CASSPGMEDTQYF TGTGCCAGCAGCCCAGGGATGGAGGATACGCAGTATTTT
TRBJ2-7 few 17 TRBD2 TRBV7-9 CASSLGLAGGPEREQYF TGTGCCAGCAGCTTAGGACTAGCGGGAGGCCCGGAACGCGAGCAGTACTTC
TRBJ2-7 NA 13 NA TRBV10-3 CAIAPPGNYEQYF TGTGCCATCGCCCCCCCCGGCAACTACGAGCAGTACTTC
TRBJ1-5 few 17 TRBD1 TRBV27 CASDRAPFLYSNQPQHF TGTGCCAGCGACAGGGCCCCTTTCCTTTATAGCAATCAGCCCCAGCATTTT
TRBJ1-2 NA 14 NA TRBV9 CASSVGAGARGYTF TGTGCCAGCAGCGTAGGGGCGGGGGCGCGAGGCTACACCTTC
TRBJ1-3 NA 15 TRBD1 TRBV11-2 CASSSFDRGLNTIYF TGTGCCAGCAGCTCGTTCGACAGGGGACTAAACACCATATATTTT
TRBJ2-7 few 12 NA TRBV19 CASSIAPYEQYF TGTGCCAGTAGTATAGCGCCCTACGAGCAGTACTTC
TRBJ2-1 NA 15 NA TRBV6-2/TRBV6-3 CASSVGMAPYNEQFF TGTGCCAGCAGTGTCGGAATGGCTCCCTACAATGAGCAGTTCTTC
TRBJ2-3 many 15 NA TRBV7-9 CASSSRAGVTDTQYF TGTGCCAGCAGCTCTCGGGCCGGGGTCACAGATACGCAGTATTTT
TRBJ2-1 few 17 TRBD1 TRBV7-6 CASSLGVHRTGNNEQFF TGTGCCAGCAGCTTAGGGGTCCATCGGACAGGGAACAATGAGCAGTTCTTC
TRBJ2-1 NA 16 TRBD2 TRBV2 CASSSGLAGGPNEQFF TGTGCCAGCAGTTCTGGACTAGCGGGGGGGCCCAATGAGCAGTTCTTC
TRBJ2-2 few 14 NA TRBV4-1 CASSRHSNTGELFF TGCGCCAGCAGCCGCCACTCGAACACCGGGGAGCTGTTTTTT
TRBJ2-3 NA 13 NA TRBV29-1 CSVVWQGTDTQYF TGCAGCGTTGTCTGGCAGGGAACAGATACGCAGTATTTT
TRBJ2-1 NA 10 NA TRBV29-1 CSVEVNEQFF TGCAGCGTTGAGGTCAATGAGCAGTTCTTC
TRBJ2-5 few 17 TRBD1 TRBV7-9 CASSSAVGQGVEETQYF TGTGCCAGCAGCTCGGCCGTCGGACAGGGGGTTGAGGAGACCCAGTACTTC
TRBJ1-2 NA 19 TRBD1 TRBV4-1 CASSQDGQGAVWSSYGYTF TGCGCCAGCAGCCAAGATGGTCAGGGGGCGGTGTGGTCGAGTTATGGCTACACCTTC
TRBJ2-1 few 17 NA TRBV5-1 CASSLTPHFPRDNEQFF TGCGCCAGCAGCTTGACACCCCACTTTCCCAGGGACAATGAGCAGTTCTTC
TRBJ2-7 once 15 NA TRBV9 CASSEGTRERYEQYF TGTGCCAGCAGCGAGGGGACCCGCGAGCGGTACGAGCAGTACTTC
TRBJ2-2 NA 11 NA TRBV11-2 CASSFTRELFF TGTGCCAGCAGCTTTACCCGGGAGCTGTTTTTT
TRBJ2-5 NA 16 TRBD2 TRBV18 CASSRGLAGNQETQYF TGTGCCAGCTCTAGAGGACTAGCGGGGAACCAAGAGACCCAGTACTTC
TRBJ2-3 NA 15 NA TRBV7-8 CASTMTLDGTDTQYF TGTGCCAGCACCATGACCTTGGATGGCACAGATACGCAGTATTTT
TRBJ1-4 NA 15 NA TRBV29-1 CSVETFRAGDEKLFF TGCAGCGTTGAAACCTTCCGAGCAGGAGATGAAAAACTGTTTTTT
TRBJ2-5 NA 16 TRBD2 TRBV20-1 CSASVGGGAAFETQYF TGCAGTGCTAGTGTGGGCGGGGGGGCCGCGTTTGAGACCCAGTACTTC
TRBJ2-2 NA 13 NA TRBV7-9 CASSLPNTGELFF TGTGCCAGCAGCTTACCGAACACCGGGGAGCTGTTTTTT
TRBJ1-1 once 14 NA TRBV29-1 CSVETDSLNTEAFF TGCAGCGTTGAGACAGACAGCTTGAACACTGAAGCTTTCTTT
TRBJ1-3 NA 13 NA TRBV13 CASSLISGSAIYF TGTGCCAGCAGCTTAATTTCGGGTAGTGCCATATATTTT
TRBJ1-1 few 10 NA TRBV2 CASNRAEAFF TGTGCCAGCAACCGGGCTGAAGCTTTCTTT
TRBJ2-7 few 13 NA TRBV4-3 CASSQGQNYEQYF TGCGCCAGCAGCCAGGGACAAAACTACGAGCAGTACTTC
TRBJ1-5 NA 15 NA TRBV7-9 CASSPLTVRNQPQHF TGTGCCAGCAGCCCACTGACAGTGCGCAATCAGCCCCAGCATTTT
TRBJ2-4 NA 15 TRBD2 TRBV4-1 CASSPGRGGKNIQYF TGCGCCAGCAGCCCAGGACGCGGGGGCAAAAACATTCAGTACTTC
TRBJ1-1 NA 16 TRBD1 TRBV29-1 CSATGQGAIGNTEAFF TGCAGCGCAACGGGACAGGGAGCAATCGGTAACACTGAAGCTTTCTTT
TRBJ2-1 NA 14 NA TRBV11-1 CASSDDRLYNEQFF TGTGCCAGCAGCGACGACAGACTCTACAATGAGCAGTTCTTC
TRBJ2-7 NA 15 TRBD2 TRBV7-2 CASSLIAGGAYEQYF TGTGCCAGCAGCTTGATAGCGGGGGGAGCCTACGAGCAGTACTTC
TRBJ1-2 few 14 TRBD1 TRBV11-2 CASSLGTGAYGYTF TGTGCCAGCAGCTTAGGGACAGGGGCTTATGGCTACACCTTC
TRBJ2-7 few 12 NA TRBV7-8 CASSLELGEQYF TGTGCCAGCAGCTTAGAGCTGGGCGAGCAGTACTTC
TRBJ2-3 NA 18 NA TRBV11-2 CASSLEKGGLWGTDTQYF TGTGCCAGCAGCTTAGAGAAGGGGGGTCTGTGGGGCACAGATACGCAGTATTTT
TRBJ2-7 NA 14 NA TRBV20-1 CSARVGPISYEQYF TGCAGTGCTAGAGTAGGTCCGATCTCCTACGAGCAGTACTTC
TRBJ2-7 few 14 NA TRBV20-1 CSARPVQVSYEQYF TGCAGTGCTAGGCCAGTTCAGGTTTCCTACGAGCAGTACTTC
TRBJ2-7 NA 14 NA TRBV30 CAWSVLGPYYEQYF TGTGCCTGGAGTGTACTAGGGCCATACTACGAGCAGTACTTC
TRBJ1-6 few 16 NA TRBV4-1 CASSLIVSSYNSPLHF TGCGCCAGCAGCCTCATAGTGAGCTCCTATAATTCACCCCTCCACTTT